These 27 T cell receptor beta chains share one sample of origin, sequenced in a study of T cells in Graves' hyperthyroidism and ophthalmopathy. TCR beta CDR3 sequences were amplified from RNA transcripts. The study used the HTBI primer set for a first-round RT-PCR of the TCR CDR3. A single record per CDR3 protein comes from TCRdb applying MiXCR to the multiplex PCR reads. The sample carries some 420,000 distinct CDR3 sequences, roughly 13% recorded once. Material: blood. The receptors derive from a young woman with Graves' hyperthyroidism.

This clonotype was detected ten times or more. The genes are TRBV27 and TRBJ1-1, with D unclear. The CDR3 consists of 15 residues. V lost 2 bases and J 0 bases, leaving 10 bases between the germline ends. Germline V lookup: CDR1 MNHEY, CDR2 SMNVEV (reference sequence). The CDR3 DNA is TGTGCCAGCAGTTTACTAGCACGTCTGAACACTGAAGCTTTCTTT. It encodes CASSLLARLNTEAFF.

This rearrangement joins TRBV12-5 to TRBJ1-1, with D unclear. This CDR3 comprises 13 residues. Germline V gene lookup returns CDR1 LGHNT and CDR2 FRNRAP. V gave up 5 bases and J gave up 6 bases, with 13 bases separating them. CDR3 amino acids: CASGPQVGAEAFF. In DNA form, the CDR3 reads TGTGCTAGTGGTCCTCAAGTGGGCGCTGAAGCTTTCTTT.

In its sample, this clonotype was seen a few times. The genes are TRBV6-2 or TRBV6-3 and TRBJ1-2; no clear D gene. The ends were cut back, 4 bases at V and 2 bases at J, with 14 bases in the middle. This CDR3 has 15 amino acids. Germline V gene sequence: CDR1 MNHEY, CDR2 SVGEGT. CDR3: CASSSITEVNYGYTF. CDR3 DNA: TGTGCCAGCAGTTCTATCACGGAAGTCAACTATGGCTACACCTTC.

This clonotype was counted at least ten times. V gene TRBV10-3 combines with J gene TRBJ2-1, with 12 bases identical to TRBD2. J was trimmed by 4 bases and V by 4 bases; bases with no gene match: 11. Germline CDR1 reads ENHRY; CDR2 reads SYGVKD. The length of the CDR3 is 18 residues. The CDR3 region has the DNA TGTGCCATCAGTGGCCCTCTGACTAGCGGGAGATGGTACAATGAGCAGTTCTTC. Amino acids: CAISGPLTSGRWYNEQFF.

The table lists this clonotype with many counts. The rearrangement joins TRBV28 to TRBJ1-5; TRBD1 is a possible D gene (5 bases). Germline V lookup: CDR1 MDHEN, CDR2 SYDVKM. The V end was cut by 1 base, the J end by 0 bases, with 28 bases between. The CDR3 is made up of 22 amino acids. For the CDR3, the DNA is TGTGCCAGCAGTTTATTCGCGATGGGTGGGGGACGGAGCGAGTATAGCAATCAGCCCCAGCATTTT. This sequence encodes CASSLFAMGGGRSEYSNQPQHF.

The table lists this clonotype with a few counts. The gene calls are TRBV5-4 and TRBJ2-6; 7 bases are a match to TRBD1. With V trimmed by 3 bases and J by 0 bases, 9 bases remained unmatched. The CDR3 sequence is 18 residues long. Germline V gene lookup returns CDR1 SGHNT and CDR2 YYREEE (reference sequence). This chain's CDR3 is CASSSRQGAPSGANVLTF. For the CDR3, the DNA is TGTGCCAGCAGCTCCCGACAGGGAGCTCCCTCTGGGGCCAACGTCCTGACTTTC.

This clonotype was detected ten times or more. The rearrangement joins TRBV2 to TRBJ2-7; no definite D call. The CDR3 is 13 residues long. V shed 1 base and J shed 3 bases, with 7 bases lying between them. Germline CDR1 reads SNHLY; CDR2 reads FYNNEI. The CDR3, as DNA: TGTGCCAGCAGTGAAGGGTATCGCTACGAGCAGTACTTC. As protein: CASSEGYRYEQYF.

At least ten counts were recorded for this clonotype. This chain joins TRBV12-3 or TRBV12-4 and TRBJ1-5, with 7 bases that match TRBD1. The CDR3 covers 13 residues. Unmatched junction bases numbered 3, after V lost 6 bases and J lost 4 bases. The CDR3 region has the DNA TGTGCCAGCAGAAACAGGGGAAATCAGCCCCAGCATTTT. Translating gives CASRNRGNQPQHF.

This clonotype was observed at least ten times. The chain carries TRBV6-1 and TRBJ1-1; possible D gene TRBD1, 5 bases. V gave up 7 bases and J gave up 0 bases, with 9 bases separating them. The V gene's germline CDR1 is MNHNS and CDR2 SASEGT. This CDR3 is built from 13 residues. The CDR3 loop reads CASIDRMNTEAFF. The CDR3 nucleotides are TGTGCCAGCATTGACAGAATGAACACTGAAGCTTTCTTT.

This clonotype was observed at least ten times. The rearrangement links TRBV7-3 to TRBJ2-2; D is uncertain. Germline assignment: CDR1 SGHTA and CDR2 FQGTGA. V lost 1 base and J lost 4, with 7 bases in between. The CDR3 totals 14 residues. The CDR3 nucleotides are TGTGCCAGCAGCTTAAACCAGCGCACCGGGGAGCTGTTTTTT. Protein: CASSLNQRTGELFF. Supplemented by reference TRBV7-3 and TRBJ2-2, the full variable domain reads GAGVSQTPSNKVTEKGKYVELRCDPISGHTALYWYRQSLGQGPEFLIYFQGTGAADDSGLPNDRFFAVRPEGSVSTLKIQRTERGDSAVYLCASSLNQRTGELFFGEGSRLTVL.

The chain links TRBV7-9 to TRBJ1-2; 10 nucleotides align to TRBD1. The length of the CDR3 is 15 residues. The germline gives CDR1 SEHNR, CDR2 FQNEAQ (reference sequence). Trimming took 5 bases from V and 4 from J; bases not matched to a gene: 7. CDR3 bases: TGTGCCAGCAGCCCGACAGGGGGCTACGGCTATGGCTACACCTTC. Translation gives CASSPTGGYGYGYTF.

This clonotype was seen at least ten times. The J gene is TRBJ2-7, the V gene TRBV18, with D unclear. Per germline, CDR1 KGHSH and CDR2 LQKENI. Trimming left V 3 bases short and J 2 bases short, with 5 bases between. This CDR3 spans 12 amino acids. The CDR3 DNA sequence: TGTGCCAGCTCACCTCCCACCTACGAGCAGTACTTC. Encoded protein: CASSPPTYEQYF.

V usage is TRBV4-1 and J usage is TRBJ1-5, with D uncertain. The CDR3 spans 15 residues. V lost 2 bases, J lost 0 bases, and 8 bases lay in between. Germline V gene sequence: CDR1 MGHRA, CDR2 YSYEKL. CDR3 in DNA: TGCGCCAGCAGCCAACTCCCGGATAGCAATCAGCCCCAGCATTTT. It translates to CASSQLPDSNQPQHF.

This clonotype was counted at least ten times. This chain joins TRBV12-3 or TRBV12-4 and TRBJ2-1; unclear D gene. V was cut by 6 bases and J by 6 bases, with 6 bases left in between. The CDR3 loop spans 11 amino acids. CDR3 sequence reads: CASSTPNEQFF. The CDR3 DNA reads TGTGCCAGCAGCACCCCCAATGAGCAGTTCTTC.

In this sample, this clonotype turned up many times. The chain employs TRBV6-1 and TRBJ1-1; D not certain. Germline-derived CDR1 and CDR2 are MNHNS and SASEGT. The V end was cut by 3 bases, the J end by 2 bases, with 7 bases between. This CDR3 comprises 13 residues. The CDR3 DNA reads TGTGCCAGCAGTGAGAACGGAAACACTGAAGCTTTCTTT. As protein: CASSENGNTEAFF.

In its sample, this clonotype was seen many times. The CDR3 sequence is CASSLAVGANYNEQFF. In DNA, the CDR3 is TGTGCCAGCAGTTTAGCGGTGGGGGCGAATTACAATGAGCAGTTCTTC. V usage is TRBV12-3 or TRBV12-4 and J usage is TRBJ2-1; perhaps TRBD1 as D (6 bases). V lost 0 bases and J 4 bases, leaving 13 bases between the germline ends. The CDR3 spans 16 residues.

The CDR3 region has the DNA TGCGCCAGCAGCTTGGGGGACAGGAGTTCCTATGGCTACACCTTC. Translated: CASSLGDRSSYGYTF. The J gene is TRBJ1-2, the V gene TRBV5-1, with 8 bases matching TRBD1. Germline CDR1 is SGHRS and CDR2 is YFSETQ. This CDR3 spans 15 amino acids. The V segment lost 0 bases and the J segment 4 bases; nucleotides outside the gene matches: 5.

This clonotype has ten or more counts. The gene calls are TRBV30 and TRBJ1-1, with D tentatively TRBD1 (5 bases). Germline assignment: CDR1 GTSNPN and CDR2 SVGIG (reference sequence). V lost 1 base and J lost 10, with 16 bases in between. The CDR3 runs 13 residues. CDR3 coding DNA: TGTGCCTGGAGTGCGTGGTTAGGGGATGCAGCTTTCTTT. This encodes CAWSAWLGDAAFF.

The chain uses TRBV6-1 and TRBJ1-1, with a weak D call TRBD1 (5 bases). Trimming took off 5 bases at V and 5 bases at J, with 15 bases between the two ends. This CDR3 is 14 amino acids long. The germline CDR1 and CDR2 sequences are MNHNS and SASEGT. CDR3: CASSLLFGGTEAFF. CDR3 bases: TGTGCCAGCAGTTTATTGTTTGGGGGGACTGAAGCTTTCTTT.

Only a few counts were recorded for this clonotype. This chain uses TRBV20-1 with TRBJ2-1; D call uncertain. In germline, CDR1 is DFQATT, CDR2 SNEGSKA (reference sequence). CDR3 length equals 14 residues. The ends were cut back, 0 bases at V and 9 bases at J, with 15 bases in the middle. This CDR3 is CSARERRTVSEQFF. CDR3 nucleotide sequence: TGCAGTGCTAGAGAACGACGGACCGTTTCTGAGCAGTTCTTC.

There are many counts of this clonotype. This chain uses TRBV2 with TRBJ2-7; the D gene is possibly TRBD2 (6 bases). The CDR3 runs to 14 residues. V dropped 3 bases and J dropped 3 bases, with 12 bases sitting between them. The germline V gene has CDR1 SNHLY and CDR2 FYNNEI. The CDR3 DNA reads TGTGCCAGCAGTGACCGCGGGATAAGCTACGAGCAGTACTTC. Protein: CASSDRGISYEQYF.

The V call is TRBV29-1, the J call TRBJ2-5, with TRBD2 identical over 7 bases. The V gene's germline CDR1 is SQVTM and CDR2 ANQGSEA. The CDR3 covers 13 residues. V dropped 3 bases and J dropped 7; count of bases not matched to a gene: 8. In DNA form, the CDR3 reads TGCAGCGTTGATATCAGCGGGGACCCGACCCAGTACTTC. It codes for CSVDISGDPTQYF.

Comment on this clonotype: A read error may be the cause here, since a much bigger clone is one base away. The rearrangement links TRBV28 to TRBJ2-3; 11 bases agree with TRBD1. Germline V gives CDR1 MDHEN, CDR2 SYDVKM. The CDR3 is 16 residues long. The CDR3 reads CVSSQEGQGVTDTQYF. CDR3 nucleotide sequence: TGTGTCAGCAGTCAGGAGGGACAGGGGGTTACAGATACGCAGTATTTT.

The sample holds many counts of this clonotype. This rearrangement joins TRBV5-1 to TRBJ1-3, with D hard to call. The germline V gene has CDR1 SGHRS and CDR2 YFSETQ. This CDR3 contains 14 residues. Trimming shortened V by 4 bases and J by 0 bases, and 8 bases separated the two germline ends. CDR3 nucleotide sequence: TGCGCCAGCAGCGGAGGGAGCTCTGGAAACACCATATATTTT. Its protein is CASSGGSSGNTIYF.

This clonotype appeared many times. The chain carries TRBV7-9 and TRBJ1-1, with TRBD1 matching 7 bases. The CDR3 runs to 18 residues. Germline V gene sequence: CDR1 SEHNR, CDR2 FQNEAQ (reference sequence). Unmatched junction bases numbered 20, after V lost 7 bases and J lost 3 bases. The CDR3 protein is CASTTFRDSPSIDTEAFF. CDR3 nucleotides: TGTGCCAGCACCACGTTTCGGGACAGTCCTTCCATCGACACTGAAGCTTTCTTT.

This clonotype was counted ten times or more. The chain carries TRBV5-4 and TRBJ2-1, with a weak D call TRBD1 (7 bases). The CDR3 length is 16 residues. CDR1 is SGHNT, CDR2 YYREEE, per germline (reference sequence). Trimming stripped 5 bases from V and 4 bases from J, with 19 bases between. Here the CDR3 reads CASRPQGGAVYNEQFF. The DNA for the CDR3 is TGTGCCAGCAGGCCCCAGGGGGGAGCTGTTTACAATGAGCAGTTCTTC.

This clonotype was found many times. The chain has TRBV6-2 or TRBV6-3 and TRBJ1-1, with D hard to call. The CDR3 consists of 12 residues. CDR1 is MNHEY and CDR2 is SVGEGT in the germline V gene. Trimming shortened V by 5 bases and J by 5 bases, and 9 bases separated the two germline ends. The CDR3 coding sequence is TGTGCCAGCAGTAACTATCAAACTGAAGCTTTCTTT. Residues: CASSNYQTEAFF.